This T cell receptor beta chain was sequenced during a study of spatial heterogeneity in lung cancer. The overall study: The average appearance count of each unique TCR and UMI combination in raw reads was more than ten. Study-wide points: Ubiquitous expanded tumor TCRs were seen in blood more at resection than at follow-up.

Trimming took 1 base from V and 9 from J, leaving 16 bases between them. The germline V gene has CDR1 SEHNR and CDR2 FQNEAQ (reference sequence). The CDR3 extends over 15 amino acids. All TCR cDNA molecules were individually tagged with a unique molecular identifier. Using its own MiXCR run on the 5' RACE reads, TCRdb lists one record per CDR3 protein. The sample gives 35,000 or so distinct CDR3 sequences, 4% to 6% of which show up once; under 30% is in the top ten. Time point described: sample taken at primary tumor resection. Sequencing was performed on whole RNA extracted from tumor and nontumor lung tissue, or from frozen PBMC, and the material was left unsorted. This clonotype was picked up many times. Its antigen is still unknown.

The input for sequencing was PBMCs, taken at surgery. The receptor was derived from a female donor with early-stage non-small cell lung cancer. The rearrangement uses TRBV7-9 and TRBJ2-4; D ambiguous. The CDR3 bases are TGTGCCAGCAGCTTAGATCTACTTCAATGGGGCATTCAGTACTTC. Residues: CASSLDLLQWGIQYF.